This T cell receptor (beta chain) comes out of a study of cytomegalovirus exposure and HLA in healthy donors. About this clone itself: Its antigen is unknown.

Germline V gives CDR1 SNHLY, CDR2 FYNNEI. J was trimmed by 7 bases and V by 6 bases; bases with no gene match: 6. The CDR3 length is 13 residues. The PCR employed 60 Vbeta primers together with 13 Jbeta primers. Clones were sequenced by immunoSEQ multiplex PCR, and TCRdb holds only the in-frame ones, with some missing. In the table there are 200,000 or so clones, 82% of which are singletons. Study observations and caveats: Accurate prediction of most subjects' HLA-A and HLA-B alleles from TCR beta sequences was reported. Indistinguishability led to the exclusion of some V segments, TRBV6-2 and TRBV6-3 included. Sequencing likely caused a cluster of highly shared sequence variants.

Sequenced input: PBMCs. V and J are TRBV2 and TRBJ2-5, with 9 nucleotides matching TRBD1. This TCR came from a woman in her thirties or forties in good health and CMV-seronegative. This CDR3 reads CASSWDRAGTQYF. The CDR3 region has the DNA TGTGCCAGCAGCTGGGACAGGGCTGGGACCCAGTACTTC.